This T cell receptor (beta chain) was captured by sequencing in a study of T cell responses to AZD1222 COVID-19 vaccine. General observations from the study: Unmutated variant regions are reportedly targeted by nearly half of spike-specific TCRs. Clonal diversity may have been underestimated, and the donors were mostly white British, with more females than males. Every sample of the repertoires postdated the peak T cell response. Vaccine-associated CD4 TCRs ranged over spike, dominating at 160-218 and 743-854.

Trimming shortened V by 3 bases and J by 7 bases, and 7 bases separated the two germline ends. CDR3 size: 13 residues. Germline CDR1 is SGHTA and CDR2 is FQGTGA. Worth noting for this clone: Antigen specificity is unknown.

Using immunoSEQ multiplex PCR, the repertoire was profiled, and TCRdb retains in-frame clones only, with some absent. The data show just under 150,000 clones, roughly 86% seen once. The receptor was isolated from an adult who received the MenACWY meningococcal vaccine as a control. Here the sequenced sample was peripheral blood, taken 28 days after the second dose of the MenACWY control vaccine. This chain connects TRBV7-3 to TRBJ1-6; D uncertain. CDR3 coding DNA: TGTGCCAGCAGCTTCGGACGGAATTCACCCCTCCACTTT. Its translation: CASSFGRNSPLHF.